The rows below give T cell receptor beta chains drawn from one sample of a study of blood T cell repertoires in COVID-19. Assay used: immunoSEQ multiplex PCR; TCRdb lists only in-frame clones, some missing. This sample has fewer than 350,000 clones; about nine tenths occur once, and the top ten carry about 0.94%. Sequences were obtained from PBMCs or T cells enriched from blood (not recorded which). The receptors derive from a woman aged 25 to 39 who had been exposed to COVID-19. CDR3s include the opening cysteine and the closing phenylalanine or tryptophan. Each record gives: D gene, V gene, J gene, clone size, CDR3 DNA, CDR3 protein. D genes are given only for firm matches. Expanded clones are given a class, and other clones once, few, many or no size at all.

>TRBD1|TRBV2|TRBJ1-4|-
TGTGCCAGCAGTGGGGACAGCTGGGACGAAAAACTGTTTTTT
CASSGDSWDEKLFF
>TRBD1|TRBV7-8|TRBJ2-2|-
TGTGCCAGCAGCTTAGAATCAGGGGGCCCCGGGGAGCTGTTTTTT
CASSLESGGPGELFF
>TRBD1|TRBV23-1|TRBJ2-7|-
TGCGCCAGGCGGACAGGGAAGGGGAAAGAGCAGTACTTC
CARRTGKGKEQYF
>-|TRBV18|TRBJ2-2|-
TGTGCCAGCTCACCAGGGGGCCTTAACACCGGGGAGCTGTTTTTT
CASSPGGLNTGELFF
>-|TRBV28|TRBJ1-5|-
TGTGCCAGCAGTTTACGGGGGCAGCCCCAGCATTTT
CASSLRGQPQHF
>-|TRBV6-2/TRBV6-3|TRBJ2-2|few
TGTGCCAGCAGTTACGGGCAGTTAACCGGGGAGCTGTTTTTT
CASSYGQLTGELFF
>TRBD1|TRBV5-1|TRBJ1-1|-
TGCGCCAGCAGGAAATTGGTTACAGGGGGCAGTACTGAAGCTTTCTTT
CASRKLVTGGSTEAFF
>TRBD1|TRBV10-3|TRBJ1-4|-
TGTGCCATCAGTGAAGGGCAGGGGGATGAAAAACTGTTTTTT
CAISEGQGDEKLFF
>-|TRBV27|TRBJ1-2|-
TGTGCCACCTCCCGGGGGGATGGCTACACCTTC
CATSRGDGYTF
>TRBD1|TRBV10-2|TRBJ1-4|once
TGCGCCAGCGCCGGGACAGGGGCGGATGAAAAACTGTTTTTT
CASAGTGADEKLFF
>-|TRBV5-1|TRBJ2-3|-
TGCGCCAGCAGCTATCAGGAGGAAGGCACAGATACGCAGTATTTT
CASSYQEEGTDTQYF
>TRBD2|TRBV2|TRBJ2-3|-
TGTGCCAGCAGCCGCCCCGGGACTAGCCTGACAGATACGCAGTATTTT
CASSRPGTSLTDTQYF
>TRBD2|TRBV23-1|TRBJ2-1|once
TGCGCCAGCAGTCCGCCGAGTGAGACTAGCGAACATGAGCAGTTCTTC
CASSPPSETSEHEQFF
>-|TRBV11-2|TRBJ1-2|-
TGTGCCAGCAGCTTAGGTTTACAGTTCCCTGGCTATGGCTACACCTTC
CASSLGLQFPGYGYTF
>-|TRBV12-5|TRBJ1-3|-
TGTGCTAGTGGCGGTCCCTCTGGAAACACCATATATTTT
CASGGPSGNTIYF
>-|TRBV10-3|TRBJ2-3|-
TGTGCCATCGAAACAGGTTTACCCACAGATACGCAGTATTTT
CAIETGLPTDTQYF
>-|TRBV19|TRBJ1-3|-
TGTGCCAGTAGTTATGAGTCTGGAAACACCATATATTTT
CASSYESGNTIYF
>TRBD1|TRBV10-1|TRBJ2-7|-
TGCGCCAGCAGTGAGTCGACAGGGGGGACCTACGAGCAGTACTTC
CASSESTGGTYEQYF
>-|TRBV9|TRBJ2-7|few
TGTGCCAGCAGCGTAGATGACCTAGCGAACTCCTACGAGCAGTACTTC
CASSVDDLANSYEQYF
>TRBD2|TRBV29-1|TRBJ2-1|-
TGCAGCGTTGAAGACGCCCCCACCCGGGACTACTACAATGAGCAGTTCTTC
CSVEDAPTRDYYNEQFF
>-|TRBV19|TRBJ1-3|-
TGTGCCAGTAAAGTAGACACCTCTGGAAACACCATATATTTT
CASKVDTSGNTIYF
>TRBD2|TRBV5-4|TRBJ2-2|-
TGTGCCAGCAGCTTAGGGCTAGCGGCCAACACCGGGGAGCTGTTTTTT
CASSLGLAANTGELFF
>TRBD1|TRBV24-1|TRBJ2-3|-
TGTGCCACCAGTGATGCCGGGACAGGGGTCCCAGATACGCAGTATTTT
CATSDAGTGVPDTQYF
>-|TRBV20-1|TRBJ1-5|-
TGCAGTGCTAGTAGCGGTGACGCTCTTTATAGCAATCAGCCCCAGCATTTT
CSASSGDALYSNQPQHF
>-|TRBV21-1|TRBJ2-1|-
TGTGCCAGCAGCAAAGGGGGTAAGGGGGTCTACAATGAGCAGTTCTTC
CASSKGGKGVYNEQFF
>-|TRBV21-1|TRBJ2-7|-
TGTGCCAGCAGCAAAGGTAGACAGACAGGGACCTTGTACGAGCAGTACTTC
CASSKGRQTGTLYEQYF
>-|TRBV9|TRBJ2-2|-
TGTGCCAGCAGCGTAGACCACAGCCCATGGACCGGGGAGCTGTTTTTT
CASSVDHSPWTGELFF
>TRBD2|TRBV7-8|TRBJ2-7|-
TGTGCCAGCAGCTTAGGGACTAGTGGTCCAAACGAGCAGTACTTC
CASSLGTSGPNEQYF
>-|TRBV10-2|TRBJ2-7|-
TGCGCCAGCAGTGAACGCCAGGAGCAGTACTTC
CASSERQEQYF
>-|TRBV5-6|TRBJ2-1|-
TGTGCCAGCAGCCCTACCACCTACAATGAGCAGTTCTTC
CASSPTTYNEQFF
>TRBD1|TRBV5-1|TRBJ2-7|-
TGCGCCAGCAGCTTGGGTCGGGACAGGGAATATTACGAGCAGTACTTC
CASSLGRDREYYEQYF
>-|TRBV9|TRBJ2-2|-
TGTGCCAGCAGCCAGGAGGCGAACACCGGGGAGCTGTTTTTT
CASSQEANTGELFF
>-|TRBV15|TRBJ2-3|-
TGTGCCACCAGCGAAAAGGGGAAGGGATCGTGGATTGATACGCAGTATTTT
CATSEKGKGSWIDTQYF
>-|TRBV7-9|TRBJ2-1|once
TGTGCCAGCAGCCACCAGACAGGCCAAGAGAACAATGAGCAGTTCTTC
CASSHQTGQENNEQFF
>-|TRBV7-9|TRBJ2-5|few
TGTGCCAGCAGCTTTGATGGAGTGAAAGAGACCCAGTACTTC
CASSFDGVKETQYF
>-|TRBV14|TRBJ1-1|few
TGTGCCAGCAGCCAAGTAGCAGGGGCGGACACTGAAGCTTTCTTT
CASSQVAGADTEAFF
>-|TRBV25-1|TRBJ2-7|-
TGTGCCAGCAGTGGCGGAAACCTCTACGAGCAGTACTTC
CASSGGNLYEQYF
>TRBD1|TRBV7-3|TRBJ1-1|-
TGTGCCAGCAGCAAGACAGGGGGCAACACTGAAGCTTTCTTT
CASSKTGGNTEAFF
>-|TRBV28|TRBJ1-5|-
TGTGCCAGCAGTTTTTACAGAGACAATCAGCCCCAGCATTTT
CASSFYRDNQPQHF
>-|TRBV28|TRBJ1-2|-
TGTGCCAGCAGCCTTAGGGCGGGCTTCTATGGCTACACCTTC
CASSLRAGFYGYTF
>TRBD2|TRBV27|TRBJ2-2|few
TGTGCCAGCAGTTTATCCCTCGGACTAGCGGGAATAGAGCTGTTTTTT
CASSLSLGLAGIELFF
>-|TRBV30|TRBJ1-3|-
TGTGCCTGGACCTACTGGCCGAAGGGGGTCCCTGGAAACACCATATATTTT
CAWTYWPKGVPGNTIYF
>TRBD1|TRBV5-1|TRBJ1-5|-
TGCGCCAGCAAGTTCTCCGGGGACAGGGATCAGCCCCAGCATTTT
CASKFSGDRDQPQHF
>TRBD1|TRBV28|TRBJ1-3|-
TGTGCCAGCAGTGGGGACAGCGAACACTCTGGAAACACCATATATTTT
CASSGDSEHSGNTIYF
>TRBD2|TRBV11-2|TRBJ2-5|-
TGTGCCAGCAGCCCAGCCATACGCGGGAGGGCAGAGACCCAGTACTTC
CASSPAIRGRAETQYF
>-|TRBV5-1|TRBJ2-4|-
TGCGCCAGCAGCTTGGTGGGGGCGGGCATTCAGTACTTC
CASSLVGAGIQYF
>-|TRBV5-1|TRBJ2-1|-
TGCGCCAGCAGCGACGGGATCTCCTACAATGAGCAGTTCTTC
CASSDGISYNEQFF
>TRBD1|TRBV11-1|TRBJ1-1|-
TGTGCCAGCAGCCTCGGGACAGGGGCTGTAAACACTGAAGCTTTCTTT
CASSLGTGAVNTEAFF
>TRBD2|TRBV12-5|TRBJ2-2|-
TGTGCTAGTGGGGGAATCGGGACTAGGCACTCCACCGGGGAGCTGTTTTTT
CASGGIGTRHSTGELFF
>TRBD1|TRBV5-1|TRBJ2-7|-
TGCGCCAGCAGCTTGGAGGGGGCTCTCTACGAGCAGTACTTC
CASSLEGALYEQYF
>-|TRBV7-6|TRBJ2-5|-
TGTGCCAGCAGCCCGTACCAAGAGACCCAGTACTTC
CASSPYQETQYF
>-|TRBV5-1|TRBJ2-7|-
TGCGCCAGCAGCATAGACAGGCCCTACGAGCAGTACTTC
CASSIDRPYEQYF